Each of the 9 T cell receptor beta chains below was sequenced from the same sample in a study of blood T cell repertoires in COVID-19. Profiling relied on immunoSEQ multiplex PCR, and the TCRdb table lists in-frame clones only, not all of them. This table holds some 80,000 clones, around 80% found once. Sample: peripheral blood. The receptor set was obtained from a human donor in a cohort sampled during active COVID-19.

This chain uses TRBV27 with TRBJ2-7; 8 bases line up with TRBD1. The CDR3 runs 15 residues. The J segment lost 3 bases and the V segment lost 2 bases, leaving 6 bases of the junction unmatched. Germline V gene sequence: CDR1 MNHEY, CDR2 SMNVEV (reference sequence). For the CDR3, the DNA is TGTGCCAGCAGTTTAGTCCCAGGGGGCGTCTACGAGCAGTACTTC. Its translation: CASSLVPGGVYEQYF.

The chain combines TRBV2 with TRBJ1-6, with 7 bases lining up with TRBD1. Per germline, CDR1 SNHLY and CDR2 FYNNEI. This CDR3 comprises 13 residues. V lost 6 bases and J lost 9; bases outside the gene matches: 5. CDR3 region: CASRRQGSSPLHF. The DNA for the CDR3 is TGTGCCAGCAGGCGACAGGGCAGTTCACCCCTCCACTTT.

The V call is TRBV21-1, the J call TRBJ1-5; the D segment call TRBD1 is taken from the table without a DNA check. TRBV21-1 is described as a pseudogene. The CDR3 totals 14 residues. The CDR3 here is CASSKGTGYQPQHF. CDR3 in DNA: TGTGCCAGCAGCAAAGGGACAGGGTATCAGCCCCAGCATTTT.

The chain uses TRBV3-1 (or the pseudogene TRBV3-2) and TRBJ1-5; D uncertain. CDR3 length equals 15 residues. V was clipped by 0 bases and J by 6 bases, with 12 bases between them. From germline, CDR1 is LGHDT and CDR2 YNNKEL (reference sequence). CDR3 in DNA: TGTGCCAGCAGCCAAGACGTAGGCGGAATTCAGCCCCAGCATTTT. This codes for CASSQDVGGIQPQHF.

The CDR3: CASSPSHRENTEAFF. The CDR3 DNA reads TGTGCCAGCAGCCCTTCCCACCGGGAGAACACTGAAGCTTTCTTT. The chain couples TRBV7-3 to TRBJ1-1; D is uncertain. V was shortened by 5 bases and J by 1 base, with 14 bases between the two germline ends. Germline V gene lookup returns CDR1 SGHTA and CDR2 FQGTGA. The CDR3 extends over 15 amino acids.

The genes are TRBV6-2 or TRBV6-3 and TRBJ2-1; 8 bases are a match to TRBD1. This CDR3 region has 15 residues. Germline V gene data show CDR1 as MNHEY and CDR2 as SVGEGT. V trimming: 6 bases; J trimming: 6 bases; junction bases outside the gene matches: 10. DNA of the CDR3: TGTGCCAGCAGGTACGGACAGGGTAGGTTCAATGAGCAGTTCTTC. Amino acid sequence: CASRYGQGRFNEQFF.

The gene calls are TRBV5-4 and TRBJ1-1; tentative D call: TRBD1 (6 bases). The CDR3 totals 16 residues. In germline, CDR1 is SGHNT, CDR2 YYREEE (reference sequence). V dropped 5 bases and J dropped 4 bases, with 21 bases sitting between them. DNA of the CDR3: TGTGCCAGCAGACAAACGCGGGGGGCCCCCCGCACTGAAGCTTTCTTT. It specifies CASRQTRGAPRTEAFF.

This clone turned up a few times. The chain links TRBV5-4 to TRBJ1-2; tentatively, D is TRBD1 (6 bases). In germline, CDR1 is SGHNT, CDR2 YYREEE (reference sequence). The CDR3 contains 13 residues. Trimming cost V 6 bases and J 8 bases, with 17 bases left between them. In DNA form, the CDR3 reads TGTGCCAGCACCCCGCGGGGGGCATGGGGCTACACCTTC. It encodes CASTPRGAWGYTF.

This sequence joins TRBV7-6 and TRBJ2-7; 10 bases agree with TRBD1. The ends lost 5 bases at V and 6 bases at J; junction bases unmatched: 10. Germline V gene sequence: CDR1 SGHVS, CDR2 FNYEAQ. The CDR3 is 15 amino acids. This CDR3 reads CASSQTGQGFVEQYF. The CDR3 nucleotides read TGTGCCAGCAGCCAAACGGGACAGGGGTTTGTCGAGCAGTACTTC.